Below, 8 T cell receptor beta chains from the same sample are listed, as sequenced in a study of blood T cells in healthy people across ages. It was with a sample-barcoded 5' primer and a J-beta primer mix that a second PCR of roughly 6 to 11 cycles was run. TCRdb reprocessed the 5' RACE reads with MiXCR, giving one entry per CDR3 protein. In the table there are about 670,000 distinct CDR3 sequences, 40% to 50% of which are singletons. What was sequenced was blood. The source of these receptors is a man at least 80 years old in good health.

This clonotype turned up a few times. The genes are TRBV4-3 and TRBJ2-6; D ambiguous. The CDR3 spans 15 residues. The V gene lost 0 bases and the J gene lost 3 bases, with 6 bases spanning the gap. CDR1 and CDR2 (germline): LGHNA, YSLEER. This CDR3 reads CASSQETVGANVLTF. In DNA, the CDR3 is TGCGCCAGCAGCCAAGAGACTGTTGGGGCCAACGTCCTGACTTTC.

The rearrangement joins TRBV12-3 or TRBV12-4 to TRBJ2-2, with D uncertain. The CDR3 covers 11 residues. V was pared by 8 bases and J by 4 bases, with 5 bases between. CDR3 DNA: TGTGCCAGCCGTACCACCGGGGAGCTGTTTTTT. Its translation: CASRTTGELFF.

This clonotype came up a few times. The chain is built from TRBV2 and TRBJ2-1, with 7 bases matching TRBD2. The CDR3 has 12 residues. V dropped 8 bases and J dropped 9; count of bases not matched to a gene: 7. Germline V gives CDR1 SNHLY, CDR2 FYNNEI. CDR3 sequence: CASRPPGGEQFF. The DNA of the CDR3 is TGTGCCAGCCGACCGCCGGGAGGTGAGCAGTTCTTC.

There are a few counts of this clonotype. CDR3 coding DNA: TGTGCCAGCAGCTTAGCGATTTCCAGCCGGGAGACCCAGTACTTC. It yields the protein CASSLAISSRETQYF. The chain combines TRBV7-2 with TRBJ2-5; D is undetermined. CDR1 SGHTA and CDR2 FQGNSA come from the germline V gene. V lost 0 bases and J lost 5, with 13 bases in between. This CDR3 is built from 15 residues.

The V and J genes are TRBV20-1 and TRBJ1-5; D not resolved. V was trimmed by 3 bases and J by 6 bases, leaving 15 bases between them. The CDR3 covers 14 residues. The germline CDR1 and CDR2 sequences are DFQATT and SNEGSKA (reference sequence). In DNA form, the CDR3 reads TGCAGTGCTAGGATTCCGCTGGGAGTTCAGCCCCAGCATTTT. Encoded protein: CSARIPLGVQPQHF.

Here the CDR3 reads CASSVATGQGATNEKLFF. CDR3 bases: TGTGCCAGCAGCGTGGCGACGGGACAGGGAGCAACTAATGAAAAACTGTTTTTT. J is TRBJ1-4 and V is TRBV9; TRBD1 matches 9 bases. Germline V gene lookup returns CDR1 SGDLS and CDR2 YYNGEE. The CDR3 runs 18 residues. The ends lost 2 bases at V and 0 bases at J; junction bases unmatched: 8.

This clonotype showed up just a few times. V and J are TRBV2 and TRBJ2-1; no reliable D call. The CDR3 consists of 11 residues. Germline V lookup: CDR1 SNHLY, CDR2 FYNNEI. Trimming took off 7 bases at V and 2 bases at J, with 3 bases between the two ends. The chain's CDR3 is CASNPYNEQFF. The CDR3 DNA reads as TGTGCCAGCAATCCCTACAATGAGCAGTTCTTC.

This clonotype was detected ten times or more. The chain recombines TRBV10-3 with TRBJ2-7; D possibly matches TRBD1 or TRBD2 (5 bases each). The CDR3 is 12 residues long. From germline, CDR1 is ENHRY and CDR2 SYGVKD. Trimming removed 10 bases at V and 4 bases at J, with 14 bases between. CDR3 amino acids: CATRGSGYEQYF. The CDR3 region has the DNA TGTGCCACCCGGGGCAGTGGGTACGAGCAGTACTTC.